This T cell receptor (beta chain) was captured in a study of T cells in localized non-small cell lung cancer. Germline CDR1 reads MNHNY; CDR2 reads SVGAGI (reference sequence). The CDR3 has 15 residues. After removal of 0 bases from V and 7 bases from J, the junction contained 3 bases not matched to a gene. Study-wide results and caveats: A median about 56 of the top 100 tumor clones appeared in adjacent lung.

Regarding this clone: Its antigen remains unidentified.

Repertoires were generated with immunoSEQ multiplex PCR, while TCRdb's copy carries only in-frame clones and drops some. The data show approximately 22,000 clones, with about 88% seen just once and under 25% held by the top ten. This material consisted of PBMCs, taken before any cancer treatment. This TCR derives from a man aged 35 to 69 with stage II squamous cell lung carcinoma. The V and J genes are TRBV6-6 and TRBJ1-6, with 7 nucleotides matching TRBD1. The CDR3 loop reads CASSYSTGRNSPLHF. In DNA form, the CDR3 reads TGTGCCAGCAGTTACTCGACAGGGCGCAATTCACCCCTCCACTTT.